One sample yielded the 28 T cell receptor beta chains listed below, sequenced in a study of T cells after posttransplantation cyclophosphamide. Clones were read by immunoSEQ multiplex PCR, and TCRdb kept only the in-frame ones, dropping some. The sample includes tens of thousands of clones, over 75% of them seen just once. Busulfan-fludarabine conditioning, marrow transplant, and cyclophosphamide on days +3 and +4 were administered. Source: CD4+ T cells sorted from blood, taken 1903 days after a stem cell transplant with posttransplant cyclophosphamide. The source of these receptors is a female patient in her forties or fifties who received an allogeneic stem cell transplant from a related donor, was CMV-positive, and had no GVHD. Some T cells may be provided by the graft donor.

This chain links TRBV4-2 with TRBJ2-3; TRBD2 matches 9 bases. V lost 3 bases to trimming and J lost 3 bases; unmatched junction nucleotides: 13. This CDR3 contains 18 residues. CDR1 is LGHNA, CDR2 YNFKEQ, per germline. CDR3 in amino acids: CASSHGGPGGGATDTQYF. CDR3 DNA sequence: TGTGCCAGCAGCCATGGGGGGCCCGGCGGGGGGGCGACAGATACGCAGTATTTT.

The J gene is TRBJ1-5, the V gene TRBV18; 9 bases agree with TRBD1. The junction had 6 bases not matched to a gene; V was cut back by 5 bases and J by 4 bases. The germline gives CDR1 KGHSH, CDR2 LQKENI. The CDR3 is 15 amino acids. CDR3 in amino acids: CASSSTGGGNQPQHF. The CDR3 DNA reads TGTGCCAGCTCATCAACAGGGGGCGGTAATCAGCCCCAGCATTTT.

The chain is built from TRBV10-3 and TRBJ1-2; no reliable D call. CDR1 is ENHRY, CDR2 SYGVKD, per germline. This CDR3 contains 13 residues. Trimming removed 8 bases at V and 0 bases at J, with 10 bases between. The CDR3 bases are TGTGCCATCCGAGACTGGACTAACTATGGCTACACCTTC. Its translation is CAIRDWTNYGYTF.

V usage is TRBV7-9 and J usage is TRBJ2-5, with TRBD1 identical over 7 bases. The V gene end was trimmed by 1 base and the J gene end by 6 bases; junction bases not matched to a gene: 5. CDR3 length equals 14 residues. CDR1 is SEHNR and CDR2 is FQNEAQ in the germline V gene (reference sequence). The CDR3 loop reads CASSLEGGFQTQYF. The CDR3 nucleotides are TGTGCCAGCAGCTTAGAAGGGGGCTTTCAGACCCAGTACTTC.

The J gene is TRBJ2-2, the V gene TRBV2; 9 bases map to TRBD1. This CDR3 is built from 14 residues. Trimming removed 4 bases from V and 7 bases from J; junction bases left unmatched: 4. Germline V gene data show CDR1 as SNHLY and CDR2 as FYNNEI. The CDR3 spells CASSVGQGYGELFF. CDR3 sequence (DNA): TGTGCCAGCAGTGTGGGACAGGGTTACGGGGAGCTGTTTTTT.

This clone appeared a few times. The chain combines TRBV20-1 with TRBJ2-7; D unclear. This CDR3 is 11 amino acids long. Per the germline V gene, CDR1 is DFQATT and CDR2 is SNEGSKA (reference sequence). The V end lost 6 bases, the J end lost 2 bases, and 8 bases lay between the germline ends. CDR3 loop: CSARLTYEQYF. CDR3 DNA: TGCAGTGCCAGACTTACCTACGAGCAGTACTTC.

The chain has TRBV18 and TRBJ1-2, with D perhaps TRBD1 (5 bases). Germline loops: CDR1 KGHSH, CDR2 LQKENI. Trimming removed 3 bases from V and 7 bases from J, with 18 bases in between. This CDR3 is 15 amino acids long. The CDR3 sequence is CASSPNIGGKGGYTF. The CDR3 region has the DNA TGTGCCAGCTCACCCAACATCGGGGGGAAGGGTGGCTACACCTTC.

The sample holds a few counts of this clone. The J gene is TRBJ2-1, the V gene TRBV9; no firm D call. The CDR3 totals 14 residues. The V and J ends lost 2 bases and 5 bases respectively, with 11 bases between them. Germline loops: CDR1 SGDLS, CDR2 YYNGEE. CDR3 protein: CASSVTPGNNEQFF. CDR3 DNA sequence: TGTGCCAGCAGCGTTACCCCGGGTAACAATGAGCAGTTCTTC.

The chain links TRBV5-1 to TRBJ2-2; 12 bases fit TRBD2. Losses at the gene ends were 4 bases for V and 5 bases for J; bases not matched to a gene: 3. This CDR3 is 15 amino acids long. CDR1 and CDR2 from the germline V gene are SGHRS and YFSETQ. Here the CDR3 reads CASSPGLAGTGELFF. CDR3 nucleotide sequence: TGCGCCAGCAGCCCCGGACTAGCGGGGACCGGGGAGCTGTTTTTT.

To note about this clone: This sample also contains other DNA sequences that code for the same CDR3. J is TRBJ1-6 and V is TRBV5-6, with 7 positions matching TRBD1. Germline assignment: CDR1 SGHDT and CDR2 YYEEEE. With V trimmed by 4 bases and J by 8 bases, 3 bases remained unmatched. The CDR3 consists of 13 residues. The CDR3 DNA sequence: TGTGCCAGCAGCCCGACAGGGTATTCACCCCTCCACTTT. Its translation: CASSPTGYSPLHF.

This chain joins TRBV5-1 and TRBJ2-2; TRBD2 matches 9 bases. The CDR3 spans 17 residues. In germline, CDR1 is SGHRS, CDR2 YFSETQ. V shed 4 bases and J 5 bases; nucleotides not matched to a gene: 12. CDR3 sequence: CASSVYTGLARTGELFF. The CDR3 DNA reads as TGCGCCAGCAGCGTATACACGGGACTAGCCAGGACCGGGGAGCTGTTTTTT.

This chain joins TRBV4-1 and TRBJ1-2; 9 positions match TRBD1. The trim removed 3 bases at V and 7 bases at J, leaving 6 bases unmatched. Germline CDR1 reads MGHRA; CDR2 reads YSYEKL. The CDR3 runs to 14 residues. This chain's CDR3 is CASSQDRGISGYTF. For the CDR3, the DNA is TGCGCCAGCAGCCAGGACAGGGGAATAAGTGGCTACACCTTC.

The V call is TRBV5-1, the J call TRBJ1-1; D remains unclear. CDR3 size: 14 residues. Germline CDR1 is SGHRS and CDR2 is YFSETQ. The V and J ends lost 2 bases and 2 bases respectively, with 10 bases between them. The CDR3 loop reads CASSFTEINTEAFF. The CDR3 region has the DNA TGCGCCAGCAGCTTTACGGAGATCAACACTGAAGCTTTCTTT.

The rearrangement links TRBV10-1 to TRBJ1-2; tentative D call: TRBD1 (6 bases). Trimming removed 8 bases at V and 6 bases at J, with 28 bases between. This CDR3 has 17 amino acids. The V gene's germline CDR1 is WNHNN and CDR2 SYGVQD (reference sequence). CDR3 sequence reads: CASLLSGTLCPSHGYTF. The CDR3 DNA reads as TGCGCCAGCCTATTGTCCGGGACACTTTGCCCCAGCCATGGCTACACCTTC.

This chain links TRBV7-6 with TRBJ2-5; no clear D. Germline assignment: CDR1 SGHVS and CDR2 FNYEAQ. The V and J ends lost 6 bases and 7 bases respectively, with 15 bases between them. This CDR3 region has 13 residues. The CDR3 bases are TGTGCCAGCAGTCACGAGCGAACGGGGACCCAGTACTTC. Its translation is CASSHERTGTQYF.

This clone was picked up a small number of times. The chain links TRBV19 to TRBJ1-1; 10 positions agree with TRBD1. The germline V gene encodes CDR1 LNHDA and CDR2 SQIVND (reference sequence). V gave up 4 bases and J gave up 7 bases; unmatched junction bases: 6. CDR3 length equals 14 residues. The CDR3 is CASSTRTGGDEAFF. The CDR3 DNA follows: TGTGCCAGTAGTACTCGGACAGGGGGAGATGAAGCTTTCTTT. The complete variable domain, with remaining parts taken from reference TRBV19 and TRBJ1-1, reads DGGITQSPKYLFRKEGQNVTLSCEQNLNHDAMYWYRQDPGQGLRLIYYSQIVNDFQKGDIAEGYSVSREKKESFPLTVTSAQKNPTAFYLCASSTRTGGDEAFFGQGTRLTVV.

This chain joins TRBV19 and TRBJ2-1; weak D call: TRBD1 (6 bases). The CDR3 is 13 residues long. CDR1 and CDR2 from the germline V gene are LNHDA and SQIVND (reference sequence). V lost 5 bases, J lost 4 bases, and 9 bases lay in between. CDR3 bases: TGTGCCAGTAGTCCCGGACAGTACAATGAGCAGTTCTTC. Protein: CASSPGQYNEQFF. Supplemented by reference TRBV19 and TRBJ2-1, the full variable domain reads DGGITQSPKYLFRKEGQNVTLSCEQNLNHDAMYWYRQDPGQGLRLIYYSQIVNDFQKGDIAEGYSVSREKKESFPLTVTSAQKNPTAFYLCASSPGQYNEQFFGPGTRLTVL.

The DNA for the CDR3 is TGCGCCAGCAGCTTGGAGGCTAGCGGGGGAAACAATGAGCAGTTCTTC. Amino acid sequence: CASSLEASGGNNEQFF. V is TRBV5-1 and J is TRBJ2-1; TRBD2 matches at 10 bases. CDR3 length: 16 amino acids. Germline values: CDR1 SGHRS, CDR2 YFSETQ. The J segment lost 5 bases and the V segment lost 0 bases, leaving 5 bases of the junction unmatched.

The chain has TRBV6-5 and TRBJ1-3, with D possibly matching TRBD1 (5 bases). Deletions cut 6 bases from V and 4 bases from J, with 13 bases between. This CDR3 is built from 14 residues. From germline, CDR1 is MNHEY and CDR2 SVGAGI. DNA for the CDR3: TGTGCCAGCAGAAATGGGGCAGCAGGAAACACCATATATTTT. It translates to CASRNGAAGNTIYF.

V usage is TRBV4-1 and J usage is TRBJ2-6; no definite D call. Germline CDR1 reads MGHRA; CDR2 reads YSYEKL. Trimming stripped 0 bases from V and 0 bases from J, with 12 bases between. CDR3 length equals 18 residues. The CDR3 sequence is CASSQDGQQDSGANVLTF. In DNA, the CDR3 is TGCGCCAGCAGCCAAGATGGGCAACAAGACTCTGGGGCCAACGTCCTGACTTTC.

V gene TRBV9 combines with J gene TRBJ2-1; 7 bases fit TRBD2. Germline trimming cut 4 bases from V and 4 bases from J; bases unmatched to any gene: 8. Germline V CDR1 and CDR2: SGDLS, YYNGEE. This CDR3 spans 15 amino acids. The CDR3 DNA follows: TGTGCCAGCAGCCAATCCAAGGGAGGGTACAATGAGCAGTTCTTC. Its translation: CASSQSKGGYNEQFF.

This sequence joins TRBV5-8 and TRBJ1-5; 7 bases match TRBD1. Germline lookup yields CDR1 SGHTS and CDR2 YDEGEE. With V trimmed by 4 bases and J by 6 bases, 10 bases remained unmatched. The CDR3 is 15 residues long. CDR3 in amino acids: CASSVIDREAQPQHF. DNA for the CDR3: TGTGCCAGCAGCGTGATAGACAGGGAGGCTCAGCCCCAGCATTTT.

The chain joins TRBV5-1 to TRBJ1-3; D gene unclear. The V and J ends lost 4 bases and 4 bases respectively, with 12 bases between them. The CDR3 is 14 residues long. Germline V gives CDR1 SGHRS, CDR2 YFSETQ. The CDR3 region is CASSLRSTGNTIYF. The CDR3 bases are TGCGCCAGCAGCCTCAGATCCACGGGAAACACCATATATTTT.

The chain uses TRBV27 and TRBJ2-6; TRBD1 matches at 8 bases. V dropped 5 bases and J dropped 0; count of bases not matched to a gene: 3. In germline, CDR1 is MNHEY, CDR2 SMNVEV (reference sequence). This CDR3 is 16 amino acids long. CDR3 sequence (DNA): TGTGCCAGCAGTCCGACAGGGGTCTCTGGGGCCAACGTCCTGACTTTC. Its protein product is CASSPTGVSGANVLTF.

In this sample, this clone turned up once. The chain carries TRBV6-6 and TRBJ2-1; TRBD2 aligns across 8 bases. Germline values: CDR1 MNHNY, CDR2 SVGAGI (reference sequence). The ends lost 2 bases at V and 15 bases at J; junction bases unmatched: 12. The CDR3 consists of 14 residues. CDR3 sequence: CASSYPGSGDVLFF. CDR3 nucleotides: TGTGCCAGCAGTTACCCGGGTAGCGGGGACGTCTTGTTCTTC.

In DNA, the CDR3 is TGTGCCAGCAGCTTAGACGCGGGGTCTTCGAACGTCCTGACTTTC. Its translation: CASSLDAGSSNVLTF. The J gene is TRBJ2-6, the V gene TRBV7-9; weak D call: TRBD2 (6 bases). The germline V and J ends were trimmed by 1 base and 10 bases, with 14 bases remaining between them. Germline CDR1 and CDR2: SEHNR and FQNEAQ (reference sequence). The CDR3 loop spans 15 amino acids.

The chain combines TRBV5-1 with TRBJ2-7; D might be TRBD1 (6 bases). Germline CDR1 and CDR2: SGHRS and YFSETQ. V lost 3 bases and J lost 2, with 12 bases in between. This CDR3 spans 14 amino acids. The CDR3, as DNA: TGCGCCAGCAGCTCTCCAACAGGGCCCTACGAGCAGTACTTC. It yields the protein CASSSPTGPYEQYF.

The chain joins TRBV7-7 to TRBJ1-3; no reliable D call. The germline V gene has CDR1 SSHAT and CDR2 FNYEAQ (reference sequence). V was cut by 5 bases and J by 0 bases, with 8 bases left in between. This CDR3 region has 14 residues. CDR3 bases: TGTGCCAGCAGCCTACGGTACTCTGGAAACACCATATATTTT. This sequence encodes CASSLRYSGNTIYF.